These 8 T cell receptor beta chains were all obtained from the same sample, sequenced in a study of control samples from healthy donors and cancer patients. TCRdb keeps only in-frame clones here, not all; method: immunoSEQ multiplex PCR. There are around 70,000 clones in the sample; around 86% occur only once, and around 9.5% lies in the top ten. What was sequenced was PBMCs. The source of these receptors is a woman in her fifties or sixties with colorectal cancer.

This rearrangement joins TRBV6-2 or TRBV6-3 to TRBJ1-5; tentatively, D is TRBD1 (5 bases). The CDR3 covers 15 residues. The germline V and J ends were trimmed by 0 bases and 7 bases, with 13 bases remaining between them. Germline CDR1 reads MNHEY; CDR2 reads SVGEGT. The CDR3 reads CASSYSAGILQPQHF. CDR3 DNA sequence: TGTGCCAGCAGTTACTCGGCAGGGATATTGCAGCCCCAGCATTTT.

Here the CDR3 reads CASSGTGMNTGELFF. Written as DNA, the CDR3 is TGTGCCAGCAGTGGTACGGGGATGAACACCGGGGAGCTGTTTTTT. The V call is TRBV2, the J call TRBJ2-2; a weak D match, TRBD2 (5 bases). V lost 4 bases, J lost 1 base, and 10 bases lay in between. CDR1 is SNHLY and CDR2 is FYNNEI in the germline V gene. The CDR3 covers 15 residues.

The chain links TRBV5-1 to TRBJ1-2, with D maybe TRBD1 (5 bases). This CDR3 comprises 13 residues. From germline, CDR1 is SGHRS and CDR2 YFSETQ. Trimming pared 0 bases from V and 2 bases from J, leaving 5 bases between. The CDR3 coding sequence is TGCGCCAGCAGCTTGGGGGGGAACTATGGCTACACCTTC. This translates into CASSLGGNYGYTF.

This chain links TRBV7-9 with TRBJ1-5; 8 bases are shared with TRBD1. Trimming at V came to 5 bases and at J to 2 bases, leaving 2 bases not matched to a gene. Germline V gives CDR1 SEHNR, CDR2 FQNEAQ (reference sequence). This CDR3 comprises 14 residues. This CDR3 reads CASSQTGGNQPQHF. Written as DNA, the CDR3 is TGTGCCAGCAGCCAGACAGGGGGCAATCAGCCCCAGCATTTT.

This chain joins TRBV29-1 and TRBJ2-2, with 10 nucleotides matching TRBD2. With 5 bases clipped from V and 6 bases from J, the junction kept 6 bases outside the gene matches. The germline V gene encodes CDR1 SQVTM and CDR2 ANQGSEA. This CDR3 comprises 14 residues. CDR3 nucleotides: TGCAGCGTTACCCTAGCGGGGGCCCCCGGGGAGCTGTTTTTT. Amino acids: CSVTLAGAPGELFF.

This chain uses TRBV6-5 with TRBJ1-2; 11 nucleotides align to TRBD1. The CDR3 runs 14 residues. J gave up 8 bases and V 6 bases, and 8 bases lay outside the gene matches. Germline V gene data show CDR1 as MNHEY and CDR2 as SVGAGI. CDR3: CASRTPGTGGGYTF. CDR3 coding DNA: TGTGCCAGCAGGACCCCCGGGACAGGGGGAGGCTACACCTTC.

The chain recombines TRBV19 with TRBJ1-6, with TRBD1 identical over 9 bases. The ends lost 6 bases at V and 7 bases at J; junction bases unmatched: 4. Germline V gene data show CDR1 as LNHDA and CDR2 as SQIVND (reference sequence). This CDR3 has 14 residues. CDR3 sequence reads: CASRRDRDNSPLHF. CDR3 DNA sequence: TGTGCCAGTAGGAGGGACAGGGACAATTCACCCCTCCACTTT.

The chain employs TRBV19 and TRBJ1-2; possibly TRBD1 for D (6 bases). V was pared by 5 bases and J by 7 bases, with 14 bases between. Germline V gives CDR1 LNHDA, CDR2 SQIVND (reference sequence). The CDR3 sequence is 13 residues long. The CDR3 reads CASSARGVGGYTF. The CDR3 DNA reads TGTGCCAGTAGTGCCAGGGGAGTTGGTGGCTACACCTTC.